The following is a T cell receptor (beta chain) sequence with its context. Its antigen remains unidentified. This entry belongs to a study of cytomegalovirus exposure and HLA in healthy donors. As for the study in general: Among the roughly 370 genotyped donors, more than 70% were placed in the Caucasian-associated ancestry cluster. Broader study findings: An analysis done earlier found most TCR beta V segments productive about 87% or about 30% of the time. Follow-up analysis found HLA locus-dependent TCR association rates, highest for DRB1 and lowest for HLA-C.

Primers for the PCR totalled 60 Vbeta and 13 Jbeta. Sequencing was performed with immunoSEQ multiplex PCR; in TCRdb, only in-frame clones are kept and a portion is missing. The table has approximately 100,000 clones, 65% to 85% seen once. In germline, CDR1 is GTSNPN, CDR2 SVGIG (reference sequence). V was cut by 5 bases and J by 0 bases, with 10 bases left in between. This CDR3 is built from 14 residues. The receptor's source is a man aged 18 to 29 in good health and CMV-seronegative. The sample consisted of PBMCs. V and J are TRBV30 and TRBJ1-4; D is possibly TRBD1 (5 bases). CDR3 coding DNA: TGTGCCTGGGTCGGGGGTGCAACTAATGAAAAACTGTTTTTT. It translates to CAWVGGATNEKLFF.